Each of the 28 T cell receptor beta chains below was sequenced from the same sample in a study of control samples from healthy donors and cancer patients. Libraries were prepared by immunoSEQ multiplex PCR; TCRdb keeps only in-frame clonotypes and omits some of them. The sample contains 150,000 or so clones, 80% to 95% of which appear only once. Material: blood. These receptors all stem from a man younger than 35 in good health.

This clone was found once. V gene TRBV19 combines with J gene TRBJ1-6; D is ambiguous. V was cut by 6 bases and J by 7 bases, with 19 bases left in between. Germline-derived CDR1 and CDR2 are LNHDA and SQIVND (reference sequence). There are 16 residues in the CDR3. CDR3 residues: CASSPVGSARNSPLHF. The DNA of the CDR3 is TGTGCCAGTAGCCCGGTAGGATCCGCCCGGAATTCACCCCTCCACTTT.

The DNA of the CDR3 is TGTGCCAGCTCACAGGGTGTGGGACGGGGGCAGTACTTC. Translated: CASSQGVGRGQYF. The J gene is TRBJ2-7, the V gene TRBV18; D may match TRBD1 or TRBD2 (5 bases each). This CDR3 has 13 amino acids. The germline V gene has CDR1 KGHSH and CDR2 LQKENI. Trimming took 4 bases from V and 9 from J, leaving 16 bases between them.

In regard to this clone: The sample contains more than one DNA sequence encoding this CDR3. The chain uses TRBV6-2 or TRBV6-3 and TRBJ2-7; D not certain. This CDR3 is built from 11 residues. Germline-derived CDR1 and CDR2 are MNHEY and SVGEGT. Trimming stripped 5 bases from V and 2 bases from J, with 4 bases between. The CDR3 nucleotides read TGTGCCAGCAGTCCAGCCTACGAGCAGTACTTC. This translates into CASSPAYEQYF.

This clone appeared a single time. J is TRBJ2-5 and V is TRBV27; D gene unclear. Germline-derived CDR1 and CDR2 are MNHEY and SMNVEV (reference sequence). Trimming removed 4 bases from V and 1 base from J, with 4 bases in between. The CDR3 runs 12 residues. The CDR3 spells CASSSLQETQYF. The CDR3 bases are TGTGCCAGCAGTTCTCTCCAAGAGACCCAGTACTTC.

This chain uses TRBV29-1 with TRBJ1-1; D gene uncertain. The germline gives CDR1 SQVTM, CDR2 ANQGSEA. Trimming shortened V by 5 bases and J by 5 bases, and 24 bases separated the two germline ends. The CDR3 is made up of 16 amino acids. CDR3 in DNA: TGCAGCGTTAGCGACGGCTTCCGGGTGGCGAGGACTGAAGCTTTCTTT. Protein sequence: CSVSDGFRVARTEAFF.

The V gene is TRBV11-2, the J gene TRBJ1-5; the D gene is possibly TRBD1 (6 bases). Germline CDR1 and CDR2: SGHAT and FQNNGV. V was shortened by 5 bases and J by 5 bases, with 16 bases between the two germline ends. CDR3 length: 15 amino acids. DNA of the CDR3: TGTGCCAGCAGCCTGGGACACTTCGGGGATCAGCCCCAGCATTTT. Its translation is CASSLGHFGDQPQHF.

This chain uses TRBV12-3 or TRBV12-4 with TRBJ1-5, with TRBD1 identical over 9 bases. With V trimmed by 8 bases and J by 3 bases, 2 bases remained unmatched. This CDR3 has 13 residues. This CDR3 is CASRTGDNQPQHF. DNA of the CDR3: TGTGCCAGCCGGACAGGGGACAATCAGCCCCAGCATTTT.

V usage is TRBV4-3 and J usage is TRBJ1-1, with TRBD1 as a possible D gene (5 bases). CDR3 length: 16 amino acids. CDR1 is LGHNA, CDR2 YSLEER, per germline. Deletions cut 3 bases from V and 0 bases from J, with 14 bases between. The CDR3 DNA is TGCGCCAGCAGCCAGGGGGACTGGGATTTGAACACTGAAGCTTTCTTT. It codes for CASSQGDWDLNTEAFF.

Of note for this clone: The junction does not match germline at one end; this may be a read error. The chain couples TRBV4-1 to TRBJ2-7; D is undetermined. The CDR3 covers 15 residues. Germline V CDR1 and CDR2: MGHRA, YSYEKL. DNA for the CDR3: TGCGCCAGCAGTCAAGGAAGTGGACGGGTAAAAGAGCAGTACTTC. This sequence encodes CASSQGSGRVKEQYF.

The chain uses TRBV13 and TRBJ2-1; 11 bases are shared with TRBD2. Germline V lookup: CDR1 PRHDT, CDR2 FYEKMQ (reference sequence). The trim removed 8 bases at V and 9 bases at J, leaving 12 bases unmatched. This CDR3 has 15 amino acids. DNA of the CDR3: TGTGCCAGCGCGGGACTAGCGGCGGACTTCGGTGAGCAGTTCTTC. This translates into CASAGLAADFGEQFF. The full variable domain, in which reference TRBV13 and TRBJ2-1 provide the parts outside the CDR3, is AAGVIQSPRHLIKEKRETATLKCYPIPRHDTVYWYQQGPGQDPQFLISFYEKMQSDKGSIPDRFSAQQFSDYHSELNMSSLELGDSALYFCASAGLAADFGEQFFGPGTRLTVL.

The rearrangement links TRBV19 to TRBJ2-7; possibly TRBD1 or TRBD2 for D (5 bases each). Trimming took off 2 bases at V and 4 bases at J, with 9 bases between the two ends. This CDR3 has 13 amino acids. CDR1 is LNHDA and CDR2 is SQIVND in the germline V gene (reference sequence). The CDR3 is CASSIQGPYEQYF. The CDR3 DNA reads as TGTGCCAGTAGTATACAGGGACCATACGAGCAGTACTTC. Combining the CDR3 with reference TRBV19 and TRBJ2-7 gives the whole variable domain DGGITQSPKYLFRKEGQNVTLSCEQNLNHDAMYWYRQDPGQGLRLIYYSQIVNDFQKGDIAEGYSVSREKKESFPLTVTSAQKNPTAFYLCASSIQGPYEQYFGPGTRLTVT.

This clone was seen only once. The chain couples TRBV29-1 to TRBJ1-1; weak D call: TRBD1 (6 bases). Trimming took 1 base from V and 7 from J, leaving 16 bases between them. Germline V gene data show CDR1 as SQVTM and CDR2 as ANQGSEA. The CDR3 sequence is 14 residues long. CDR3 sequence reads: CSVEGGQLKNEAFF. The CDR3 DNA reads TGCAGCGTTGAAGGGGGGCAGCTAAAGAATGAAGCTTTCTTT.

Turning to this clone: Other DNA sequences from this sample encode an identical CDR3 as well. This chain uses TRBV18 with TRBJ2-5, with D possibly being TRBD2 (5 bases). Germline-derived CDR1 and CDR2 are KGHSH and LQKENI. V was clipped by 6 bases and J by 3 bases, with 11 bases between them. This CDR3 has 13 amino acids. The CDR3 nucleotides read TGTGCCAGCTCGCCTGGACTTGAAGAGACCCAGTACTTC. The encoded protein is CASSPGLEETQYF. The variable domain in full, with the rest retrieved from reference TRBV18 and TRBJ2-5, is NAGVMQNPRHLVRRRGQEARLRCSPMKGHSHVYWYRQLPEEGLKFMVYLQKENIIDESGMPKERFSAEFPKEGPSILRIQQVVRGDSAAYFCASSPGLEETQYFGPGTRLLVL.

The CDR3 nucleotides read TGTGCCAGCGGACCATACAATGAGCAGTTCTTC. This translates into CASGPYNEQFF. J is TRBJ2-1 and V is TRBV3-1 (or the pseudogene TRBV3-2); unclear D gene. Germline assignment: CDR1 LGHDT and CDR2 YNNKEL (reference sequence). This CDR3 spans 11 amino acids. The ends were cut back, 8 bases at V and 4 bases at J, with 6 bases in the middle.

The chain combines TRBV9 with TRBJ2-1; D remains ambiguous. V gave up 1 base and J gave up 8 bases, with 7 bases separating them. The CDR3 has 12 residues. CDR1 SGDLS and CDR2 YYNGEE come from the germline V gene. The CDR3 coding sequence is TGTGCCAGCAGCGTACCCCCCCATGAGCAGTTCTTC. Translation: CASSVPPHEQFF.

V and J are TRBV5-8 and TRBJ2-7; D unresolved. Germline CDR1 SGHTS, CDR2 YDEGEE. The CDR3 is 13 residues long. Trimming took off 6 bases at V and 4 bases at J, with 14 bases between the two ends. The CDR3 DNA reads as TGTGCCAGCAACGACCTGCCTGGGTACGAGCAGTACTTC. As protein: CASNDLPGYEQYF.

This clone was seen a single time. V gene TRBV5-4 combines with J gene TRBJ2-7; D remains unclear. Germline CDR1 SGHNT, CDR2 YYREEE (reference sequence). This CDR3 spans 13 amino acids. Trimming removed 4 bases from V and 2 bases from J, with 10 bases in between. The CDR3 DNA reads TGTGCCAGCAGCGCGCCCGTTACCTACGAGCAGTACTTC. Residues: CASSAPVTYEQYF.

The V gene is TRBV4-2, the J gene TRBJ1-1; 9 bases are a match to TRBD1. With 10 bases clipped from V and 10 bases from J, the junction kept 16 bases outside the gene matches. Germline assignment: CDR1 LGHNA and CDR2 YNFKEQ. The CDR3 runs 14 residues. The CDR3 nucleotides read TGTGCCATCGCCCCTCCCTCGGGACAGGGAGGAGCTTTCTTT. Its translation: CAIAPPSGQGGAFF.

This rearrangement joins TRBV18 to TRBJ2-2; 7 bases agree with TRBD2. Losses at the gene ends were 1 base for V and 1 base for J; bases not matched to a gene: 6. The CDR3 covers 17 residues. Germline V gene sequence: CDR1 KGHSH, CDR2 LQKENI. CDR3 residues: CASSPQTAGLNTGELFF. The CDR3 DNA reads as TGTGCCAGCTCACCACAGACAGCGGGGTTGAACACCGGGGAGCTGTTTTTT.

The chain joins TRBV7-6 to TRBJ1-3; possible D gene TRBD1, 5 bases. CDR1 SGHVS and CDR2 FNYEAQ come from the germline V gene. V was pared by 3 bases and J by 2 bases, with 17 bases between. The CDR3 contains 17 residues. CDR3 sequence reads: CASSLSAGSRPGNTIYF. Written as DNA, the CDR3 is TGTGCCAGCAGCTTGAGTGCAGGGTCGAGGCCTGGAAACACCATATATTTT.

This rearrangement joins TRBV18 to TRBJ1-2; the D gene is possibly TRBD1 (6 bases). CDR3 length equals 14 residues. Germline V gene lookup returns CDR1 KGHSH and CDR2 LQKENI. V was clipped by 3 bases and J by 5 bases, with 13 bases between them. CDR3 amino acids: CASSPSDRAYGYTF. DNA of the CDR3: TGTGCCAGCTCACCCTCGGACAGAGCTTATGGCTACACCTTC. The variable domain in full, completed from reference TRBV18 and TRBJ1-2, reads NAGVMQNPRHLVRRRGQEARLRCSPMKGHSHVYWYRQLPEEGLKFMVYLQKENIIDESGMPKERFSAEFPKEGPSILRIQQVVRGDSAAYFCASSPSDRAYGYTFGSGTRLTVV.

The V and J genes are TRBV11-2 and TRBJ1-2; TRBD1 might be the D (5 bases). CDR1 is SGHAT and CDR2 is FQNNGV in the germline V gene. Trimming pared 5 bases from V and 3 bases from J, leaving 22 bases between. The CDR3 sequence is 17 residues long. The CDR3 sequence: CASSPNQGIERHYGYTF. CDR3 DNA sequence: TGTGCCAGCAGCCCGAACCAGGGAATCGAACGGCACTATGGCTACACCTTC.

V gene TRBV13 combines with J gene TRBJ1-5; 7 positions match TRBD1. This CDR3 contains 17 residues. Germline V lookup: CDR1 PRHDT, CDR2 FYEKMQ (reference sequence). After removal of 0 bases from V and 7 bases from J, the junction contained 12 bases not matched to a gene. CDR3: CASSLGLTEGAGQPQHF. CDR3 sequence (DNA): TGTGCCAGCAGCTTAGGCCTGACTGAGGGGGCCGGGCAGCCCCAGCATTTT.

This sequence joins TRBV6-5 and TRBJ2-7, with D perhaps given as TRBD1 or TRBD2 (5 bases each). Trimming shortened V by 5 bases and J by 5 bases, and 13 bases separated the two germline ends. This CDR3 has 13 amino acids. Germline CDR1 MNHEY, CDR2 SVGAGI. CDR3 loop: CASSRGVNNEQYF. The CDR3 bases are TGTGCCAGCAGTAGAGGGGTGAATAACGAGCAGTACTTC.

Worth noting for this clone: The junction departs from germline at one end; a sequencing error may be responsible. V and J are TRBV28 and TRBJ1-2; TRBD1 matches 7 bases. Per the germline V gene, CDR1 is MDHEN and CDR2 is SYDVKM. The CDR3 consists of 16 residues. The CDR3 is CASTRSPTGLGPGGAF. CDR3 bases: TGTGCCAGCACCCGAAGCCCGACAGGGTTGGGCCCCGGTGGGGCCTTC.

The J gene is TRBJ2-3, the V gene TRBV29-1; TRBD1 is a possible D gene (6 bases). The V gene lost 3 bases and the J gene lost 11 bases, with 15 bases spanning the gap. This CDR3 is built from 12 residues. Per the germline V gene, CDR1 is SQVTM and CDR2 is ANQGSEA. The CDR3 region is CSVEADRLKQYF. CDR3 DNA: TGCAGCGTTGAGGCTGACAGGCTTAAGCAGTATTTT.

This chain links TRBV2 with TRBJ1-1, with TRBD1 matching 8 bases. J was trimmed by 0 bases and V by 4 bases; bases with no gene match: 4. Germline CDR1 and CDR2: SNHLY and FYNNEI. This CDR3 spans 15 amino acids. CDR3 in DNA: TGTGCCAGCAGTGCGAGGACAGGGCTGAACACTGAAGCTTTCTTT. It is translated as CASSARTGLNTEAFF. The whole variable domain, remainder taken from reference TRBV2 and TRBJ1-1, is EPEVTQTPSHQVTQMGQEVILRCVPISNHLYFYWYRQILGQKVEFLVSFYNNEISEKSEIFDDQFSVERPDGSNFTLKIRSTKLEDSAMYFCASSARTGLNTEAFFGQGTRLTVV.

This chain joins TRBV3-1 (or the pseudogene TRBV3-2) and TRBJ2-5, with TRBD2 as a possible D gene (6 bases). This CDR3 spans 14 amino acids. Trimming removed 0 bases from V and 6 bases from J, with 11 bases in between. Germline values: CDR1 LGHDT, CDR2 YNNKEL (reference sequence). This CDR3 reads CASSQDRAGQTQYF. DNA for the CDR3: TGTGCCAGCAGCCAAGATAGGGCGGGGCAGACCCAGTACTTC.